A selection of T cell receptor beta chains follows, all from one sample in a study of T cells in Graves' hyperthyroidism and ophthalmopathy. TCRdb used MiXCR to reprocess the multiplex PCR reads, holding one entry per CDR3 protein. The repertoire includes some 530,000 distinct CDR3 sequences, approximately 22% of them detected once, and around 47% sits in the top ten. The sample taken for sequencing was blood. The receptors here all came from a woman in her sixties or seventies with Graves' ophthalmopathy. The CDR3 runs from the conserved cysteine through the conserved F or W. The D gene is left open where the match is weak. For some rows the clone size is stated as once, few or many, or as a class when expanded; others skip it.

d_gene	abundance	v_gene	j_gene	CDR3aa	CDR3nt
TRBD1	few	TRBV6-1	TRBJ2-7	CASRGTGEGEQYF	TGTGCCAGCAGAGGAACAGGGGAAGGCGAGCAGTACTTC
NA	many	TRBV28	TRBJ1-1	CASSTRTDFFPEAFF	TGTGCCAGCAGTACCCGGACAGATTTTTTCCCTGAAGCTTTCTTT
NA	few	TRBV7-9	TRBJ2-7	CASSFNRDPPRQQYF	TGTGCCAGCAGCTTCAACCGGGACCCCCCTCGGCAGCAGTACTTC
NA	many	TRBV12-3/TRBV12-4	TRBJ1-1	CASSLGGTVTEAFF	TGTGCCAGCAGTTTGGGGGGAACGGTCACTGAAGCTTTCTTT
NA	many	TRBV12-3/TRBV12-4	TRBJ1-1	CASSLGLTEAFF	TGTGCCAGCAGTTTGGGGCTGACCGAAGCTTTCTTT
NA	many	TRBV6-1	TRBJ1-1	CASKGILMNTEAFF	TGTGCCAGCAAAGGAATTTTGATGAACACTGAAGCTTTCTTT
NA	few	TRBV19	TRBJ1-2	CATHGVFGGYTF	TGTGCCACCCACGGGGTTTTCGGCGGCTACACCTTC
NA	few	TRBV15	TRBJ2-5	CATSREKAGEGGETQYF	TGTGCCACCAGCAGAGAAAAGGCAGGGGAGGGTGGAGAGACCCAGTACTTC
TRBD2	NA	TRBV20-1	TRBJ2-1	CSAPGLAGPEQFF	TGCAGTGCGCCGGGACTAGCGGGACCTGAGCAGTTCTTC
NA	NA	TRBV4-2	TRBJ2-7	CASSPGPTGAYEQYF	TGTGCCAGCAGCCCAGGACCAACGGGGGCCTACGAGCAGTACTTC
NA	NA	TRBV5-4	TRBJ2-5	CASSFPARKETQYF	TGTGCCAGCAGCTTTCCGGCTAGAAAAGAGACCCAGTACTTC
NA	few	TRBV30	TRBJ1-2	CAWSTTRLSLDYGYTF	TGTGCCTGGAGTACCACCCGACTCTCTTTAGACTATGGCTACACCTTC
TRBD2	NA	TRBV5-6	TRBJ2-7	CASSYLRGGATFEQYF	TGTGCCAGCAGCTACCTACGGGGGGGGGCTACCTTCGAGCAGTACTTC
NA	many	TRBV19	TRBJ1-1	CASSIKNTEAFF	TGTGCCAGTAGTATTAAGAACACTGAAGCTTTCTTT
NA	NA	TRBV6-1	TRBJ2-1	CASSEGQVYYNEQFF	TGTGCCAGCAGTGAAGGACAGGTATACTACAATGAGCAGTTCTTC
TRBD1	NA	TRBV6-9	TRBJ1-2	CASSYHPTGGNDGYTF	TGTGCCAGCAGTTATCATCCGACAGGGGGGAACGATGGCTACACCTTC
NA	few	TRBV3-1	TRBJ1-1	CASSQDSGVFAEAFF	TGTGCCAGCAGCCAAGATTCGGGGGTCTTCGCTGAAGCTTTCTTT
TRBD2	NA	TRBV6-2/TRBV6-3	TRBJ2-1	CASTTDGTSGSIRQFF	TGTGCCAGCACCACGGATGGGACTAGCGGGAGTATAAGGCAGTTCTTC
TRBD1	many	TRBV28	TRBJ2-7	CASSLIGTGRGNEQYF	TGTGCCAGCAGCCTTATAGGGACAGGGAGGGGAAACGAGCAGTACTTC
NA	NA	TRBV24-1	TRBJ1-4	CATSDLGTFAEKLFF	TGTGCCACCAGTGATTTAGGGACATTTGCTGAAAAACTGTTTTTT
NA	many	TRBV28	TRBJ2-7	CASTTETGYYEQYF	TGTGCCAGCACTACTGAAACAGGGTACTACGAGCAGTACTTC
TRBD1	many	TRBV12-3/TRBV12-4	TRBJ1-1	CASRSTGATEAFF	TGTGCCAGCAGATCGACAGGGGCCACTGAAGCTTTCTTT
NA	few	TRBV6-1	TRBJ2-1	CASSTLTNEQFF	TGTGCCAGCAGCACCCTAACCAATGAGCAGTTCTTC
NA	NA	TRBV20-1	TRBJ2-5	CSATTPNQETQYF	TGCAGTGCTACTACGCCAAACCAAGAGACCCAGTACTTC
NA	NA	TRBV7-9	TRBJ2-1	CASSPWTGYNEQFF	TGTGCCAGCAGCCCGTGGACTGGCTACAATGAGCAGTTCTTC
TRBD2	NA	TRBV7-3	TRBJ2-3	CASSYSGRTDTQYF	TGTGCCAGCAGCTATAGCGGGAGGACAGATACGCAGTATTTT
NA	NA	TRBV5-1	TRBJ2-3	CASQKDSNTDTQYF	TGCGCCAGTCAAAAGGACAGCAACACAGATACGCAGTATTTT
NA	many	TRBV11-2	TRBJ2-7	CASSHPRGRTYEQYF	TGTGCCAGCAGCCATCCCAGGGGCCGTACCTACGAGCAGTACTTC
NA	NA	TRBV3-1	TRBJ2-2	CASSLTRAELFF	TGTGCCAGCAGCCTGACTCGAGCGGAGCTGTTTTTT
NA	many	TRBV2	TRBJ1-1	CASSELTEAFF	TGTGCCAGCAGTGAACTCACTGAAGCTTTCTTT
NA	NA	TRBV24-1	TRBJ2-1	CATSDLIPSHKGEQFF	TGTGCCACCAGTGATTTAATCCCGTCCCATAAAGGTGAGCAGTTCTTC
NA	few	TRBV27	TRBJ1-1	CASSLLTGTRTEAFF	TGTGCCAGCAGTTTATTGACGGGTACGAGGACTGAAGCTTTCTTT
TRBD2	NA	TRBV30	TRBJ2-7	CAWSTSGKPPYEQYF	TGTGCCTGGAGTACTAGCGGTAAACCACCCTACGAGCAGTACTTC
NA	NA	TRBV5-1	TRBJ2-1	CASSLGPLNDNEQFF	TGCGCCAGCAGCTTGGGCCCCCTGAATGACAATGAGCAGTTCTTC
TRBD2	NA	TRBV3-1	TRBJ2-1	CASSQGSPSGEQFF	TGTGCCAGCAGCCAAGGGAGCCCTAGCGGTGAGCAGTTCTTC
NA	NA	TRBV6-1	TRBJ1-5	CASSVELSRGLTIPPQHF	TGTGCCAGCAGTGTAGAGCTGAGTCGGGGACTGACGATCCCCCCCCAGCATTTT
NA	many	TRBV6-2/TRBV6-3	TRBJ2-1	CASSSGTPKQFF	TGTGCCAGCAGTTCCGGGACCCCGAAGCAGTTCTTC
TRBD1	few	TRBV12-3/TRBV12-4	TRBJ1-5	CASRTGYQPQHF	TGTGCCAGCAGGACAGGGTATCAGCCCCAGCATTTT
NA	NA	TRBV7-9	TRBJ2-7	CASSSEGHRRVEQYF	TGTGCCAGCAGCTCAGAGGGCCACCGCAGGGTCGAGCAGTACTTC
TRBD2	NA	TRBV7-8	TRBJ2-7	CASSLGIAGFYEQYF	TGTGCCAGCAGCTTAGGTATAGCGGGTTTCTACGAGCAGTACTTC
NA	NA	TRBV6-6	TRBJ2-5	CASSYSGRTAYF	TGTGCCAGCAGTTACTCGGGGCGGACTGCGTACTTC
NA	many	TRBV3-1	TRBJ2-7	CASSQGRALSYEQYF	TGTGCCAGCAGCCAAGGGAGGGCCCTTTCCTACGAGCAGTACTTC
NA	NA	TRBV29-1	TRBJ1-2	CSVEEAGFNGYTF	TGCAGCGTTGAAGAGGCAGGTTTTAATGGCTACACCTTC
NA	few	TRBV18	TRBJ1-5	CASSRTRDSNQPQHF	TGTGCCAGCTCGCGCACACGGGATAGCAATCAGCCCCAGCATTTT
TRBD2	NA	TRBV30	TRBJ2-7	CAWSVTKGLASYEQYF	TGTGCCTGGAGCGTAACAAAGGGACTAGCCTCCTACGAGCAGTACTTC
NA	NA	TRBV10-3	TRBJ1-1	CAISTSRGTEAFF	TGTGCCATCAGTACCTCCAGGGGCACTGAAGCTTTCTTT